The source of this T cell receptor beta chain is a study of blood T cells in healthy people across ages. Concerning this clonotype: Germline and junction disagree at one end, which may indicate a read error.

It was with a sample-barcoded 5' primer and a J-beta primer mix that a second PCR of about 6 to 12 cycles was run. Tagging of each cDNA molecule was performed by a template-switch adaptor with 12 random nucleotides. Using its own MiXCR run on the 5' RACE reads, TCRdb lists one record per CDR3 protein. The table includes approximately 780,000 distinct CDR3 sequences, roughly 26% detected once. There are 12 residues in the CDR3. Germline loops: CDR1 SGHRS, CDR2 YFSETQ. These data were also filed under a second study, of T cells of mothers and their children. As that report states: Overlap in related mother-child pairs always slightly exceeded unrelated pairs, never significantly.

This clonotype was sampled from a boy aged 10-17 years in good health. Source material: blood. V gene TRBV5-1 combines with J gene TRBJ2-2, with no clear D. The CDR3 DNA is TGCGCCAGCCGCTTAACAACCGGGGAGCTGTTTTTT. This translates into CASRLTTGELFF.